The rows below give T cell receptor beta chains drawn from one sample of a study of T-cell reconstitution after alpha-beta-depleted transplantation in children. TCRdb called the PCR reads again in MiXCR, with one record for every CDR3 protein. The sample consists of around 600,000 distinct CDR3 sequences, roughly 15% of them appearing once. The sequences come from PBMCs from the stem cell graft donor, collected from the stem cell graft. The receptors were gathered from a human donor who donated a stem cell graft to a child with acute myeloid leukemia. Both conserved end residues are part of each CDR3. A D gene is named only where the DNA matches it firmly. Some rows have no size entry. The others give once, few or many, or a class for an expanded clone.

d_call j_call clone_size v_call cdr3_aa cdr3_nt
- TRBJ1-1 few TRBV7-3 CASSPSQGREGTEAFF TGTGCCAGCAGCCCATCTCAGGGCAGGGAGGGCACTGAAGCTTTCTTT
- TRBJ2-5 many TRBV20-1 CSARDQSGANGETQYF TGCAGTGCTAGAGATCAGAGTGGGGCAAACGGGGAGACCCAGTACTTC
- TRBJ1-2 many TRBV20-1 CSARPGYGYTF TGCAGTGCTAGACCGGGGTATGGCTACACCTTC
TRBD2 TRBJ2-3 - TRBV5-1 CASSLEAGGRTDTQYF TGCGCCAGCAGCTTGGAAGCGGGGGGCCGCACAGATACGCAGTATTTT
TRBD1 TRBJ2-6 - TRBV6-2/TRBV6-3 CASSPWTGGASGANVLTF TGTGCCAGCAGTCCGTGGACAGGGGGCGCGTCTGGGGCCAACGTCCTGACTTTC
- TRBJ2-2 few TRBV12-3/TRBV12-4 CASSLVQQTTTGELFF TGTGCCAGCAGTTTAGTCCAACAGACTACTACCGGGGAGCTGTTTTTT
TRBD2 TRBJ2-1 many TRBV20-1 CSARDPGLAGSNEQFF TGCAGTGCTAGAGACCCAGGACTAGCGGGGTCTAATGAGCAGTTCTTC
- TRBJ2-5 many TRBV20-1 CSAREEEETQYF TGCAGTGCTAGAGAAGAGGAAGAGACCCAGTACTTC
TRBD1 TRBJ1-6 few TRBV7-9 CASSLGQGSRPLHF TGTGCCAGCAGCTTAGGACAGGGGAGTAGGCCCCTCCACTTT
- TRBJ1-1 many TRBV20-1 CSATSLEVNTEAFF TGCAGTGCTACTTCCCTAGAGGTGAACACTGAAGCTTTCTTT
TRBD2 TRBJ2-3 - TRBV12-3/TRBV12-4 CASSLRLAGINTDTQYF TGTGCCAGCAGTTTACGGCTAGCGGGGATTAACACAGATACGCAGTATTTT
- TRBJ1-2 - TRBV24-1 CAASWGNYGYTF TGTGCTGCTTCGTGGGGGAACTATGGCTACACCTTC
- TRBJ2-2 many TRBV7-6 CASSLVSGPGSGELFF TGTGCCAGCAGCTTAGTTTCGGGCCCAGGGAGCGGGGAGCTGTTTTTT
TRBD1 TRBJ2-1 few TRBV10-3 CAISKTGDNEQFF TGTGCCATCAGCAAGACAGGGGACAATGAGCAGTTCTTC
TRBD2 TRBJ2-1 many TRBV20-1 CSAGTSGGGNEQFF TGCAGTGCTGGGACTAGCGGGGGTGGCAATGAGCAGTTCTTC
- TRBJ1-5 - TRBV18 CASGQGGGNQPQHF TGTGCCAGCGGGCAGGGAGGAGGCAATCAGCCCCAGCATTTT
- TRBJ2-2 - TRBV5-1 CASSLGHPSTGELFF TGCGCCAGCAGCTTGGGACACCCGAGCACCGGGGAGCTGTTTTTT
TRBD2 TRBJ2-1 many TRBV20-1 CSATRLAGVTNNEQFF TGCAGTGCTACACGACTAGCGGGGGTTACCAACAATGAGCAGTTCTTC
- TRBJ2-7 - TRBV25-1 CASSEGNYEQYF TGTGCCAGCAGTGAGGGAAACTACGAGCAGTACTTC
- TRBJ2-5 many TRBV20-1 CSAGGVAETQYF TGCAGCGCCGGAGGCGTCGCAGAGACCCAGTACTTC
- TRBJ2-2 many TRBV20-1 CSASGPRVGATGELFF TGCAGTGCTAGCGGCCCTCGGGTGGGCGCAACCGGGGAGCTGTTTTTT
- TRBJ1-4 - TRBV12-3/TRBV12-4 CASRVSGKLFF TGTGCCAGCAGGGTCAGCGGAAAACTGTTTTTT
- TRBJ1-1 - TRBV20-1 CSARPRVETEAFF TGCAGTGCTAGACCCAGGGTGGAAACTGAAGCTTTCTTT
- TRBJ2-7 few TRBV7-2 CASSLGRGGLRYEQYF TGTGCCAGCAGCCTAGGAAGGGGGGGGCTTCGTTACGAGCAGTACTTC
TRBD1 TRBJ1-5 many TRBV7-9 CASSPTGFNQPQHF TGTGCCAGCAGCCCGACAGGGTTCAATCAGCCCCAGCATTTT
TRBD1 TRBJ2-3 many TRBV20-1 CSARVQGIDTQYF TGCAGTGCTAGAGTACAGGGGATAGATACGCAGTATTTT
- TRBJ2-5 many TRBV20-1 CSASPAFTGSQETQYF TGCAGTGCTAGCCCGGCTTTTACAGGGTCTCAAGAGACCCAGTACTTC